This T cell receptor (beta chain) was observed in a study of blood T cells in healthy people across ages (dated by TCRdb to between 2014 and 2016). Regarding the complete study: In model experiments, template switching captured about one uniquely barcoded TCR beta cDNA molecule for every two T cells. Donors of different ages were randomly distributed across sequencing lanes to avoid experimental bias. Age-related changes in TCR beta repertoire diversity were measured in the study by deep sequencing normalized with unique cDNA molecular identifiers. The donors were divided into four age groups: young (average 16 years), middle-aged (approximately 42), aged (under 70) and long-lived (more than 75). Two additional independent replicas of 1 million unique cDNA reads from the same blood draw were analyzed for two donors (one aged 18 to 29 and one aged 80 or older). Results the study describes overall, beyond this receptor: The CMV infection status of donors was not known, potentially confounding age-related changes in expanded clonotypes. The long-lived group showed more naive CD4+ T cells, fewer expanded clones and increased TCR diversity than the aged group, suggesting age selection. Observed TCR beta diversity per million T cells fell roughly linearly with age, and a significant reduction was already apparent by age around 39. Total diversity estimates from one million sequenced T cells were considered lower bounds and underestimates. A strong correlation was found between observed TCR beta diversity and the percentage of naive T cells measured by flow cytometry. Because profiling used bulk unsorted PBMCs, naive and antigen-experienced compartments could not be compared conclusively.

Measured from the cysteine to the phenylalanine, the CDR3 is 10 residues long. The only DNA kept is the CDR3, 30 bases in frame from the first base. V is reduced by 3 bases and J by 8 bases, leaving a spacing of 7 bases between them. As encoded in the germline V gene (reference sequence), CDR1 is DFQATT while CDR2 is SNEGSKA. Libraries were made using 5' RACE. Instrument on record: Illumina HiSeq 2500. A second PCR of about 6 to 11 cycles was run with a J-beta primer mix and a sample-barcoded 5' primer. Each TCR beta cDNA molecule received a unique molecular identifier from a template-switch 5' adaptor carrying 12 random nucleotides. Each sample yielded at least 3 million CDR3-containing paired-end reads. First-strand cDNA synthesis was performed from all RNA using the Mint cDNA synthesis kit, with priming by a TRBC-specific oligonucleotide. Following uracil-DNA glycosylase treatment, a first 18-cycle PCR with universal primers M1SS and BC2_uni_R was performed on all cDNA. Regarding the original processing steps: For normalization, 1 million high-quality reads were randomly selected from each sample, with every read carrying a distinct molecular identifier. Reads sharing molecular identifiers were discarded rather than binned into consensus sequences. CDR3 identification, clonotype clustering and error correction used MiTCR with a Q25 quality threshold and the strictest error-elimination algorithm. Lower-bound total TCR beta diversity was estimated with a nonparametric unseen species model using Euler transformation. TCRdb reprocessing: public reads trimmed at Q25 with fastp, clones called with MiXCR, in-frame beta chains kept. Each record represents a unique CDR3 protein, reported with the most common genes and DNA among its rows. These V and J calls derive from TCRdb rather than the authors' analysis. The sample yields around 870,000 distinct CDR3 sequences; about 30% were counted once. About 18% of the sample comes from the top ten.

The donors were roughly 38 Caucasian individuals from Russia, aged roughly 6 to 95 years, who were systemically healthy. Each donor gave 8 to 10 milliliters of peripheral blood, collected into EDTA-treated Vacutainer tubes. PBMCs were isolated by Ficoll-Paque density-gradient centrifugation, with at least 6 million obtained per sample. Total RNA was extracted from PBMCs with Trizol reagent, with at least 5 micrograms obtained per sample. The percentages of naive CD45RAhigh/CD27high T cells were determined by flow cytometry on a PBMC aliquot from every donor. This clonotype was observed a few times. Its antigen is still unknown. No much larger clone exists at a distance of one base, and base qualities are not known.

This receptor was identified in a woman aged 80 or older in good health. Sequencing used blood. The chain is encoded by TRBV20-1 joined to TRBJ1-2, with no confidently assigned D gene. The CDR3 amino acid sequence is: CSASAEGYTF. The bases are TGCAGTGCTAGTGCCGAGGGCTACACCTTC.